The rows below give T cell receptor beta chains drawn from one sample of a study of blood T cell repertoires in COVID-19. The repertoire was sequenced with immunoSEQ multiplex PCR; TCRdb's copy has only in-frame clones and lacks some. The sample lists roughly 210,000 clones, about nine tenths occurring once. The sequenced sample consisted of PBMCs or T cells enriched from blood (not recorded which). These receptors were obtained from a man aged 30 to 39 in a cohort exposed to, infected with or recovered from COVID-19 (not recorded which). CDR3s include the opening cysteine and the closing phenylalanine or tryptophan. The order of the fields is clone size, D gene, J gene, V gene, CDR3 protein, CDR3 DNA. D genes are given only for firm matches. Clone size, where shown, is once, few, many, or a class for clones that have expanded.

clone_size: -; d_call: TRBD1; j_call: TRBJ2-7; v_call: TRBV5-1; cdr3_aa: CASSLVGTGGLDEQYF; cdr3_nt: TGCGCCAGCAGCTTGGTAGGAACAGGGGGCCTCGACGAGCAGTACTTC
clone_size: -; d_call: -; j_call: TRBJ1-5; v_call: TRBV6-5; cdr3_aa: CASSSGLNNQPQHF; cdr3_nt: TGTGCCAGCAGTAGCGGACTGAACAATCAGCCCCAGCATTTT
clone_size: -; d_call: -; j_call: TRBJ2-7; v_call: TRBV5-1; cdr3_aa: CASSLFPRETVYEQYF; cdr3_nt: TGCGCCAGCAGCTTGTTCCCTCGGGAGACTGTCTACGAGCAGTACTTC
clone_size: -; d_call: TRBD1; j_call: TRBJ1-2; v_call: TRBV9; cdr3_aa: CASSAGTVDPDLNGYTF; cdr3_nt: TGTGCCAGCAGCGCTGGGACAGTTGACCCCGATCTCAATGGCTACACCTTC
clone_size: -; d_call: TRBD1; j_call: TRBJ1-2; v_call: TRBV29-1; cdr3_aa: CSVVGQGAPGYTF; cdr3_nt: TGCAGCGTTGTGGGACAGGGGGCGCCTGGCTACACCTTC
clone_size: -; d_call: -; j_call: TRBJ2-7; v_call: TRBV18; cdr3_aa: CASSPERLRNSYEQYF; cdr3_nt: TGTGCCAGCTCACCAGAGAGGCTCAGAAACTCCTACGAGCAGTACTTC
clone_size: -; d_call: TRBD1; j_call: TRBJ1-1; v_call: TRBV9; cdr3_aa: CASSPGQGVTEAFF; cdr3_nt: TGTGCCAGCAGCCCCGGACAGGGGGTAACTGAAGCTTTCTTT
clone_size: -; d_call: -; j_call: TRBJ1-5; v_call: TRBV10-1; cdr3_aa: CASSPPVCSAQHF; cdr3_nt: TGCGCCAGCAGTCCCCCCGTATGTTCGGCCCAGCATTTT
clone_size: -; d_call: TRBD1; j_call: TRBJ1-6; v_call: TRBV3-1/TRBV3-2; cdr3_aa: CASSQGDRSNNSPLHF; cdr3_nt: TGTGCCAGCAGCCAGGGGGACAGGTCAAACAATTCACCCCTCCACTTT
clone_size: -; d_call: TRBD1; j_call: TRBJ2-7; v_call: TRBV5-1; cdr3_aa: CASSWGQTYEQYF; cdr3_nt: TGCGCCAGCAGCTGGGGACAGACCTACGAGCAGTACTTC
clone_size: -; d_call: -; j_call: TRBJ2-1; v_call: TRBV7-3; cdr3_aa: CASSPLHSRYNEQFF; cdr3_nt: TGTGCCAGCAGCCCTCTCCACTCTAGGTACAATGAGCAGTTCTTC
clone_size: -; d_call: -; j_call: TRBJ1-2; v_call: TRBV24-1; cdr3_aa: CATSDSGLWNYGYTF; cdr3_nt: TGTGCCACCAGTGATTCAGGACTGTGGAACTATGGCTACACCTTC
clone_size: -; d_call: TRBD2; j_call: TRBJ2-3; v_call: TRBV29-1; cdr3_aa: CSVGEAGPIRGTQYF; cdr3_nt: TGCAGCGTTGGTGAAGCGGGGCCTATCCGGGGGACGCAGTATTTT
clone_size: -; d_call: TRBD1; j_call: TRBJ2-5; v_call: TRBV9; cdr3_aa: CASSVDLTGGYETQYF; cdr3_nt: TGTGCCAGCAGCGTAGATCTGACAGGGGGCTACGAGACCCAGTACTTC
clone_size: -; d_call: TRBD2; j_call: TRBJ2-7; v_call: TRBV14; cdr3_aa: CASSLTSGSPQYF; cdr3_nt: TGTGCCAGCAGCCTGACTAGCGGGTCCCCGCAGTACTTC
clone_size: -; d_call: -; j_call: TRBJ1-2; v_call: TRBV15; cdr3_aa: CATSRDAIYGYTF; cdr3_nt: TGTGCCACCAGCAGAGATGCGATCTATGGCTACACCTTC
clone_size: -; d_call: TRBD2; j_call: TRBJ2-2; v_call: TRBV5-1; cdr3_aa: CASSLPSGSRTGELFF; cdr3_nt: TGCGCCAGCAGCTTACCTAGCGGGAGTCGTACCGGGGAGCTGTTTTTT
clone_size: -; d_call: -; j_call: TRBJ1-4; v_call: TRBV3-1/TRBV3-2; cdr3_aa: CASVGRNEKLFF; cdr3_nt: TGTGCCAGCGTTGGCAGGAATGAAAAACTGTTTTTT
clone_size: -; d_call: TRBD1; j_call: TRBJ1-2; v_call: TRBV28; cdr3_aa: CASSLEVPGQGSYGYTF; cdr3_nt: TGTGCCAGCAGTTTGGAGGTCCCGGGACAGGGGAGTTATGGCTACACCTTC
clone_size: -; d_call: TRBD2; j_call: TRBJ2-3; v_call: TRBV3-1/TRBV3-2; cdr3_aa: CASSPMGLADTDTQYF; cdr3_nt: TGTGCCAGCAGCCCCATGGGACTAGCGGACACAGATACGCAGTATTTT
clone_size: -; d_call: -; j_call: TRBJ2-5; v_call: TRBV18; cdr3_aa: CASSPRTEETQYF; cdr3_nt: TGTGCCAGCTCACCTCGGACAGAAGAGACCCAGTACTTC
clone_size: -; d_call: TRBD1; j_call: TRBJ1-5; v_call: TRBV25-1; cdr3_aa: CATSDRASQPQHF; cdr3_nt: TGTGCCACCTCCGACAGGGCAAGTCAGCCCCAGCATTTT
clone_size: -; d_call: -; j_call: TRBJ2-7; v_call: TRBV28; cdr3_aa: CASGLREQYF; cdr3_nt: TGTGCCAGCGGTCTTCGGGAGCAGTACTTC
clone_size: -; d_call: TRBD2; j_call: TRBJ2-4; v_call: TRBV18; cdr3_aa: CASSSLTGTSGRTGNIQYF; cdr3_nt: TGTGCCAGCTCATCACTTACCGGGACTAGCGGGAGAACGGGAAACATTCAGTACTTC
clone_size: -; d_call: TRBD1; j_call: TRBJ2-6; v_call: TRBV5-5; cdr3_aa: CASSFQGAGANVLTF; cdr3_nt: TGTGCCAGCAGCTTTCAGGGGGCTGGGGCCAACGTCCTGACTTTC
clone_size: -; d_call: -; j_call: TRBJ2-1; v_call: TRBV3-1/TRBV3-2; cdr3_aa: CASSQVHRAARNEQFF; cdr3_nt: TGTGCCAGCAGCCAAGTTCACAGGGCGGCCCGCAATGAGCAGTTCTTC
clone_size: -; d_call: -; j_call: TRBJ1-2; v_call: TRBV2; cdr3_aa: CASSEASYPRYGYTF; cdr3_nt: TGTGCCAGCAGTGAAGCGAGCTATCCCCGATATGGCTACACCTTC
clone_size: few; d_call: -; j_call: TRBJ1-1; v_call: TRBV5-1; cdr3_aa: CASSLEQAGFTEAFF; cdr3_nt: TGCGCCAGCAGCTTGGAACAGGCCGGATTCACTGAAGCTTTCTTT
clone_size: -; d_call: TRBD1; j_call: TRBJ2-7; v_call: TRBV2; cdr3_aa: CASLTGVEQYF; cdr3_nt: TGTGCCAGCTTGACAGGGGTCGAGCAGTACTTC